A single sample gave rise to the 23 T cell receptor beta chains below, sequenced in a study of cytomegalovirus exposure and HLA in healthy donors. PCR amplification relied on 60 Vbeta primers (plus 13 Jbeta primers). Sequenced by immunoSEQ multiplex PCR; TCRdb stores in-frame clones only, minus some. In the table there are over 95,000 clones, roughly 70% of which are singletons. Sequencing used PBMCs. The source of these receptors is a middle-aged woman in good health and CMV-seropositive.

The sample holds a few counts of this clone. V gene TRBV6-5 combines with J gene TRBJ2-7, with D maybe TRBD1 (7 bases). The CDR3 is made up of 16 amino acids. Between the trimmed V and J ends, which lost 0 bases and 5 bases, there was a span of 17 bases. The germline gives CDR1 MNHEY, CDR2 SVGAGI. The CDR3 bases are TGTGCCAGCAGTTACTCGCGGGACAGACAAATTGACGAGCAGTACTTC. Protein sequence: CASSYSRDRQIDEQYF.

This chain joins TRBV29-1 and TRBJ1-5; weak D call: TRBD1 (5 bases). Germline lookup yields CDR1 SQVTM and CDR2 ANQGSEA. CDR3 size: 14 residues. Trimming cost V 4 bases and J 2 bases, with 12 bases left between them. The CDR3 protein is CSVGLGGGNQPQHF. CDR3 nucleotide sequence: TGCAGCGTTGGATTGGGGGGAGGCAATCAGCCCCAGCATTTT.

The CDR3 is CASSFPGGRTEAFF. DNA for the CDR3: TGTGCCAGCAGTTTCCCCGGGGGACGGACTGAAGCTTTCTTT. This chain uses TRBV5-4 with TRBJ1-1, with D possibly TRBD1 on 5 matching bases. Germline CDR1 reads SGHNT; CDR2 reads YYREEE (reference sequence). This CDR3 has 14 residues. Trimming stripped 5 bases from V and 5 bases from J, with 16 bases between.

This clone appeared a single time. This chain joins TRBV20-1 and TRBJ1-2; D is undetermined. Deletions cut 3 bases from V and 3 bases from J, with 5 bases between. Looked up from germline, CDR1 is DFQATT and CDR2 is SNEGSKA (reference sequence). This CDR3 is 11 amino acids long. The CDR3 is CSASEDYGYTF. CDR3 DNA: TGCAGTGCTAGCGAGGACTATGGCTACACCTTC.

The rearrangement links TRBV7-3 to TRBJ2-7; the match to TRBD2 covers 9 bases. The J segment lost 2 bases and the V segment lost 5 bases, leaving 16 bases of the junction unmatched. The CDR3 loop spans 18 amino acids. Germline V lookup: CDR1 SGHTA, CDR2 FQGTGA. This chain's CDR3 is CASSPTGPTGGGAYEQYF. CDR3 nucleotides: TGTGCCAGCAGCCCAACGGGGCCTACGGGCGGGGGGGCCTACGAGCAGTACTTC. Filled out from reference TRBV7-3 and TRBJ2-7, the complete variable domain reads GAGVSQTPSNKVTEKGKYVELRCDPISGHTALYWYRQSLGQGPEFLIYFQGTGAADDSGLPNDRFFAVRPEGSVSTLKIQRTERGDSAVYLCASSPTGPTGGGAYEQYFGPGTRLTVT.

In this sample, this clone turned up once. The V gene is TRBV7-9, the J gene TRBJ2-7; D call uncertain. The CDR3 covers 13 residues. Trimming cost V 6 bases and J 0 bases, with 9 bases left between them. The germline V gene encodes CDR1 SEHNR and CDR2 FQNEAQ (reference sequence). The CDR3 nucleotides are TGTGCCAGCAGTCACAGAGACTCCTACGAGCAGTACTTC. Protein product: CASSHRDSYEQYF.

In regard to this clone: This same CDR3 is encoded by further DNA sequences in the sample. The chain combines TRBV29-1 with TRBJ2-7; D uncertain. V shed 1 base and J shed 4 bases, with 8 bases lying between them. Germline V gene data show CDR1 as SQVTM and CDR2 as ANQGSEA. The CDR3 extends over 12 amino acids. The CDR3: CSVEGQGYEQYF. The CDR3 DNA reads as TGCAGCGTTGAAGGACAAGGTTACGAGCAGTACTTC.

The V and J genes are TRBV7-9 and TRBJ2-7; TRBD1 aligns across 11 bases. Germline V gene sequence: CDR1 SEHNR, CDR2 FQNEAQ (reference sequence). The CDR3 spans 16 residues. V dropped 5 bases and J dropped 5; count of bases not matched to a gene: 11. The DNA of the CDR3 is TGTGCCAGCAGCCCCCGTGGGGGACAGGGGGACCACGAGCAGTACTTC. Amino acids: CASSPRGGQGDHEQYF.

V gene TRBV5-1 combines with J gene TRBJ1-1; D perhaps matches TRBD1 (6 bases). Germline CDR1 and CDR2: SGHRS and YFSETQ. This CDR3 is built from 13 residues. V was pared by 2 bases and J by 4 bases, with 9 bases between. The CDR3 region is CASSFTGTTEAFF. DNA for the CDR3: TGCGCCAGCAGCTTTACAGGGACCACTGAAGCTTTCTTT.

This clone was found a few times. The chain is built from TRBV7-2 and TRBJ2-7; 9 bases align to TRBD2. V lost 2 bases, J lost 4 bases, and 12 bases stayed unmatched. Germline V gene sequence: CDR1 SGHTA, CDR2 FQGNSA. CDR3 length: 17 amino acids. This CDR3 is CASSLTGTSKPRYEQYF. The CDR3, as DNA: TGTGCCAGCAGCTTAACCGGGACTAGCAAGCCACGTTACGAGCAGTACTTC.

In its sample, this clone was seen a few times. Other DNA sequences in this specimen translate into the identical CDR3. This chain connects TRBV6-6 to TRBJ1-4; 8 bases line up with TRBD1. Germline V gives CDR1 MNHNY, CDR2 SVGAGI (reference sequence). This CDR3 spans 15 amino acids. V dropped 2 bases and J dropped 8; count of bases not matched to a gene: 7. The CDR3 DNA reads as TGTGCCAGCAGTTACGTGACAGGGGCCTTGGAAAAACTGTTTTTT. Translated, it gives CASSYVTGALEKLFF.

The V call is TRBV9, the J call TRBJ2-5, with 7 bases matching TRBD1. The CDR3 contains 15 residues. V lost 1 base and J lost 4; bases outside the gene matches: 7. The germline gives CDR1 SGDLS, CDR2 YYNGEE. CDR3 nucleotides: TGTGCCAGCAGCGTATCGAGCTACAGGGGAGAGACCCAGTACTTC. Amino acids: CASSVSSYRGETQYF.

V and J are TRBV2 and TRBJ1-3, with a weak D call TRBD1 (5 bases). Trimming left V 5 bases short and J 0 bases short, with 11 bases between. This CDR3 region has 15 residues. Germline V gene lookup returns CDR1 SNHLY and CDR2 FYNNEI. CDR3 nucleotides: TGTGCCAGCAGTAGGAGGGACCACTCTGGAAACACCATATATTTT. Protein: CASSRRDHSGNTIYF.

The chain joins TRBV18 to TRBJ1-1, with a possible D match to TRBD1 (6 bases). V lost 0 bases, J lost 7 bases, and 12 bases lay in between. The CDR3 covers 14 residues. Germline V gene sequence: CDR1 KGHSH, CDR2 LQKENI. CDR3 residues: CASSPPSGVNEAFF. CDR3 DNA sequence: TGTGCCAGCTCACCACCCTCAGGGGTTAATGAAGCTTTCTTT. Combining the CDR3 with reference TRBV18 and TRBJ1-1 gives the whole variable domain NAGVMQNPRHLVRRRGQEARLRCSPMKGHSHVYWYRQLPEEGLKFMVYLQKENIIDESGMPKERFSAEFPKEGPSILRIQQVVRGDSAAYFCASSPPSGVNEAFFGQGTRLTVV.

This chain joins TRBV7-3 and TRBJ2-1; TRBD2 agrees at 11 bases. V lost 0 bases to trimming and J lost 4 bases; unmatched junction nucleotides: 5. Germline loops: CDR1 SGHTA, CDR2 FQGTGA. This CDR3 contains 17 residues. CDR3 DNA: TGTGCCAGCAGCTTAACCCCAGGGACTAGCGGTTACAATGAGCAGTTCTTC. The encoded protein is CASSLTPGTSGYNEQFF.

The chain carries TRBV4-2 and TRBJ2-1, with TRBD2 matching over 10 bases. CDR1 and CDR2 from the germline V gene are LGHNA and YNFKEQ. Germline trimming cut 0 bases from V and 10 bases from J; bases unmatched to any gene: 6. The CDR3 is 15 residues long. The DNA of the CDR3 is TGTGCCAGCAGCCAAGAAGCGGGGGGGACAGAAGAGCAGTTCTTC. As protein: CASSQEAGGTEEQFF.

As for this clone: This same CDR3 is encoded by further DNA sequences in the sample. V usage is TRBV5-6 and J usage is TRBJ2-1; 10 bases line up with TRBD1. CDR1 SGHDT and CDR2 YYEEEE come from the germline V gene. Trimming took 3 bases from V and 4 from J; bases not matched to a gene: 4. The CDR3 consists of 15 residues. The CDR3 here is CASSWTGGPYNEQFF. CDR3 nucleotides: TGTGCCAGCAGCTGGACAGGGGGACCTTACAATGAGCAGTTCTTC.

Of note for this clone: The same CDR3 can be traced to other DNA sequences in this sample. This chain connects TRBV18 to TRBJ2-3; 10 nucleotides match TRBD1. Germline lookup yields CDR1 KGHSH and CDR2 LQKENI. This CDR3 contains 14 residues. Trimming took 3 bases from V and 5 from J; bases not matched to a gene: 2. CDR3 DNA sequence: TGTGCCAGCTCACCTGGACAGGGGGGAGATACGCAGTATTTT. Translating gives CASSPGQGGDTQYF.

The rearrangement joins TRBV10-1 to TRBJ2-1; TRBD1 matches 10 bases. This CDR3 region has 18 residues. Germline CDR1 WNHNN, CDR2 SYGVQD (reference sequence). After removal of 6 bases from V and 2 bases from J, the junction contained 13 bases not matched to a gene. This CDR3 is CASSVEPDGQGAYNEQFF. The CDR3 bases are TGCGCCAGCAGCGTAGAGCCGGATGGACAGGGGGCCTACAATGAGCAGTTCTTC.

The V and J genes are TRBV5-6 and TRBJ1-4; maybe TRBD1 (6 bases). Germline loops: CDR1 SGHDT, CDR2 YYEEEE. V lost 4 bases, J lost 8 bases, and 15 bases lay in between. CDR3 size: 14 residues. The CDR3 spells CASSPSRTAEKLFF. The CDR3 region has the DNA TGTGCCAGCAGCCCATCAAGGACAGCCGAAAAACTGTTTTTT.

The V and J genes are TRBV30 and TRBJ1-3; TRBD1 might be the D (6 bases). Germline-derived CDR1 and CDR2 are GTSNPN and SVGIG (reference sequence). The V end was cut by 3 bases, the J end by 1 base, with 16 bases between. This CDR3 has 16 residues. The CDR3 nucleotides are TGTGCCTGGAGGAAGACAGGACTAGCTTCTGGAAACACCATATATTTT. Its translation is CAWRKTGLASGNTIYF.

The chain has TRBV18 and TRBJ1-4; unclear D gene. V lost 5 bases to trimming and J lost 8 bases, with 9 bases between them. Germline loops: CDR1 KGHSH, CDR2 LQKENI. The CDR3 extends over 12 amino acids. CDR3 sequence (DNA): TGTGCCAGCTCATCTTACACGGAAAAACTGTTTTTT. It specifies CASSSYTEKLFF.

The chain links TRBV15 to TRBJ1-1, with unresolved D. The CDR3 spans 16 residues. Deletions cut 0 bases from V and 4 bases from J, with 15 bases between. The germline V gene has CDR1 LNHNV and CDR2 YYDKDF (reference sequence). DNA of the CDR3: TGTGCCACCAGCAGAGATCTTGGGGTTGAGGGCACTGAAGCTTTCTTT. Translating it yields CATSRDLGVEGTEAFF.